The 5 T cell receptor beta chains listed next were all sequenced from one sample in a study of beta chain features in type 1 diabetes. General study findings and limits: Across all four CD4+ subsets, people with type 1 diabetes showed modestly shorter TCRB CDR3s.

These receptors' antigens are unknown. Expressed TCRB transcripts were sequenced after all isolated RNA was converted to cDNA. Generated by immunoSEQ multiplex PCR, the TCRdb table keeps only in-frame clones and is missing some. The table lists about 150,000 clones, roughly 7.1% of them singletons, with approximately 0.87% in the top ten. Sequences were obtained from central memory CD4+ T cells from blood. The receptor set was obtained from a woman aged 35 to 49 with type 1 diabetes.

The CDR3 region is CASSVGGWSEKLFF. CDR3 in DNA: TGTGCCAGCAGCGTAGGAGGGTGGAGTGAAAAACTGTTTTTT. The chain combines TRBV9 with TRBJ1-4; D gene uncertain. The germline V and J ends were trimmed by 0 bases and 7 bases, with 10 bases remaining between them. The CDR3 covers 14 residues. Germline values: CDR1 SGDLS, CDR2 YYNGEE.

V is TRBV7-9 and J is TRBJ2-2; tentatively, D is TRBD1 (6 bases). This CDR3 contains 14 residues. Between the trimmed V and J ends, which lost 11 bases and 0 bases, there was a span of 13 bases. Germline CDR1 SEHNR, CDR2 FQNEAQ (reference sequence). Here the CDR3 DNA reads TGTGCCCAGGGGTCCAGGTCGAACACCGGGGAGCTGTTTTTT. Its translation is CAQGSRSNTGELFF.

A few counts support this clone. The V gene is TRBV4-1, the J gene TRBJ2-7, with TRBD1 as a possible D gene (5 bases). The CDR3 consists of 15 residues. Germline V CDR1 and CDR2: MGHRA, YSYEKL. V was clipped by 1 base and J by 6 bases, with 16 bases between them. CDR3 DNA: TGCGCCAGCAGCCAAGTCATGCAGGGCACAGGCGAGCAGTACTTC. Protein sequence: CASSQVMQGTGEQYF.

The chain recombines TRBV28 with TRBJ2-1; perhaps TRBD2 as D (5 bases). Trimming removed 2 bases from V and 4 bases from J, with 6 bases in between. From germline, CDR1 is MDHEN and CDR2 SYDVKM. The CDR3 runs to 13 residues. The CDR3 sequence is CASSLTSYNEQFF. The CDR3 DNA sequence: TGTGCCAGCAGTTTAACTAGTTACAATGAGCAGTTCTTC.

This clone was seen only a few times. The chain has TRBV6-4 and TRBJ1-6, with D possibly being TRBD1 (5 bases). The CDR3 has 14 residues. Trimming removed 4 bases from V and 9 bases from J, with 13 bases in between. Germline V lookup: CDR1 MRHNA, CDR2 SNTAGT. In DNA, the CDR3 is TGTGCCAGCAGTGTTTGGAGGGGAATTTCACCCCTCCACTTT. The encoded protein is CASSVWRGISPLHF.